The next 26 T cell receptor beta chains were all read from a single sample in a study of cytomegalovirus exposure and HLA in healthy donors. Use of 60 Vbeta and 13 Jbeta primers characterized the PCR. TCRdb's table, derived via immunoSEQ multiplex PCR, lists solely in-frame clones and lacks some. This sample's table reports some 200,000 clones. The sample was PBMCs. These TCRs come from a boy younger than 18 in good health and CMV-seronegative.

The chain employs TRBV19 and TRBJ1-2; TRBD1 agrees at 11 bases. The V segment lost 5 bases and the J segment 7 bases; nucleotides outside the gene matches: 6. This CDR3 region has 14 residues. CDR1 and CDR2 (germline): LNHDA, SQIVND (reference sequence). The CDR3 bases are TGTGCCAGTAGTGCCGGGACAGGGGGATCTGGCTACACCTTC. It translates to CASSAGTGGSGYTF.

The chain joins TRBV2 to TRBJ2-2; TRBD2 matches 10 bases. V lost 4 bases to trimming and J lost 8 bases; unmatched junction nucleotides: 10. CDR1 is SNHLY and CDR2 is FYNNEI in the germline V gene. This CDR3 spans 16 amino acids. CDR3 sequence: CASSVKPSGGGGELFF. The DNA for the CDR3 is TGTGCCAGCAGTGTAAAACCTAGCGGGGGAGGAGGGGAGCTGTTTTTT.

V usage is TRBV30 and J usage is TRBJ1-1, with 7 positions matching TRBD1. Per the germline V gene, CDR1 is GTSNPN and CDR2 is SVGIG (reference sequence). The CDR3 runs to 13 residues. With 4 bases clipped from V and 5 bases from J, the junction kept 7 bases outside the gene matches. The DNA of the CDR3 is TGTGCCTGGAATGACAGGGTATTAACTGAAGCTTTCTTT. Protein: CAWNDRVLTEAFF.

The CDR3 bases are TGTGCCACCAGTAGGAGGGCTAGCGGGGGGCAGGTGGAGACCCAGTACTTC. Its translation: CATSRRASGGQVETQYF. The chain links TRBV15 to TRBJ2-5, with 11 bases identical to TRBD2. V was clipped by 6 bases and J by 5 bases; unmatched bases: 14. Germline V gene lookup returns CDR1 LNHNV and CDR2 YYDKDF (reference sequence). This CDR3 has 17 residues. The complete variable domain, with remaining parts taken from reference TRBV15 and TRBJ2-5, reads DAMVIQNPRYQVTQFGKPVTLSCSQTLNHNVMYWYQQKSSQAPKLLFHYYDKDFNNEADTPDNFQSRRPNTSFCFLDIRSPGLGDTAMYLCATSRRASGGQVETQYFGPGTRLLVL.

The chain joins TRBV12-5 to TRBJ2-7; 10 bases line up with TRBD1. Germline V gene sequence: CDR1 LGHNT, CDR2 FRNRAP. The length of the CDR3 is 16 residues. V dropped 6 bases and J dropped 5; count of bases not matched to a gene: 13. CDR3 nucleotides: TGTGCTAGTGGCTTCCTCCCGGGACAGGGGATCGACGAGCAGTACTTC. Translating gives CASGFLPGQGIDEQYF.

The chain couples TRBV19 to TRBJ1-6; D may be TRBD1 (5 bases). From germline, CDR1 is LNHDA and CDR2 SQIVND (reference sequence). The ends were cut back, 9 bases at V and 9 bases at J, with 24 bases in the middle. This CDR3 has 16 amino acids. Written as DNA, the CDR3 is TGTGCCAGCACCCTGACCCCATATAGGGGAATTTCACCCCTCCACTTT. The encoded protein is CASTLTPYRGISPLHF.

The genes are TRBV4-1 and TRBJ2-3, with 8 bases that match TRBD2. Looked up from germline, CDR1 is MGHRA and CDR2 is YSYEKL. Trimming removed 1 base from V and 3 bases from J; junction bases left unmatched: 3. CDR3 length equals 15 residues. Here the CDR3 reads CASSQVGGATDTQYF. CDR3 DNA: TGCGCCAGCAGCCAAGTCGGGGGGGCGACAGATACGCAGTATTTT.

V and J are TRBV7-9 and TRBJ1-5; 8 bases line up with TRBD1. Germline CDR1 reads SEHNR; CDR2 reads FQNEAQ (reference sequence). The J segment lost 4 bases and the V segment lost 5 bases, leaving 4 bases of the junction unmatched. The CDR3 consists of 14 residues. CDR3 bases: TGTGCCAGCAGCAGACAGGGGAAAAATCAGCCCCAGCATTTT. This encodes CASSRQGKNQPQHF.

CDR3: CASSAITEINYGYTF. CDR3 DNA sequence: TGTGCCAGCAGCGCGATAACCGAGATAAACTATGGCTACACCTTC. V and J are TRBV7-9 and TRBJ1-2; D gene unclear. This CDR3 has 15 residues. In germline, CDR1 is SEHNR, CDR2 FQNEAQ (reference sequence). Trimming stripped 5 bases from V and 2 bases from J, with 15 bases between.

V is TRBV6-6 and J is TRBJ2-7; TRBD1 might be the D (5 bases). V lost 6 bases and J 2 bases, leaving 8 bases between the germline ends. The germline gives CDR1 MNHNY, CDR2 SVGAGI (reference sequence). The CDR3 has 12 amino acids. DNA for the CDR3: TGTGCCAGCAGCAGGGTAACCTACGAGCAGTACTTC. It is translated as CASSRVTYEQYF.

The V and J genes are TRBV4-2 and TRBJ1-2; 7 nucleotides align to TRBD1. V dropped 1 base and J dropped 0; count of bases not matched to a gene: 17. The CDR3 consists of 20 residues. Germline CDR1 and CDR2: LGHNA and YNFKEQ. The CDR3 DNA reads as TGTGCCAGCAGCCAAGTCCTCCTCAAGCAGGGGGGAACACCTAACTATGGCTACACCTTC. Residues: CASSQVLLKQGGTPNYGYTF.

The chain couples TRBV4-1 to TRBJ2-7; TRBD1 might be the D (5 bases). The CDR3 is 14 residues long. Germline V gene data show CDR1 as MGHRA and CDR2 as YSYEKL. V was cut by 0 bases and J by 3 bases, with 9 bases left in between. The CDR3 region is CASSQDYRIYEQYF. The CDR3 region has the DNA TGCGCCAGCAGCCAAGACTACAGGATCTACGAGCAGTACTTC.

The chain combines TRBV4-1 with TRBJ1-1, with TRBD1 identical over 7 bases. Losses at the gene ends were 3 bases for V and 0 bases for J; bases not matched to a gene: 4. The CDR3 runs 15 residues. Germline V gives CDR1 MGHRA, CDR2 YSYEKL. The chain's CDR3 is CASSHLQGMNTEAFF. In DNA form, the CDR3 reads TGCGCCAGCAGCCACCTACAGGGGATGAACACTGAAGCTTTCTTT.

The chain combines TRBV9 with TRBJ2-1; a possible D gene is TRBD2 (5 bases). This CDR3 region has 13 residues. Germline V gene sequence: CDR1 SGDLS, CDR2 YYNGEE. Trimming left V 4 bases short and J 7 bases short, with 12 bases between. CDR3 DNA sequence: TGTGCCAGCAGCCCCCCCGGGGTGAATGAGCAGTTCTTC. Amino acids: CASSPPGVNEQFF.

The V and J genes are TRBV27 and TRBJ2-7, with 9 bases matching TRBD1. The CDR3 runs 17 residues. Germline V CDR1 and CDR2: MNHEY, SMNVEV (reference sequence). V lost 2 bases and J lost 2; bases outside the gene matches: 10. The CDR3 reads CASSLIYPGQGPYEQYF. For the CDR3, the DNA is TGTGCCAGCAGTTTAATTTACCCGGGACAGGGTCCCTACGAGCAGTACTTC.

The V call is TRBV5-1, the J call TRBJ2-3; TRBD2 matches at 9 bases. The CDR3 has 14 amino acids. V lost 5 bases, J lost 4 bases, and 5 bases stayed unmatched. CDR1 is SGHRS and CDR2 is YFSETQ in the germline V gene. CDR3 nucleotide sequence: TGCGCCAGCAGTCAAGCGGGGGGCCCAGATACGCAGTATTTT. It translates to CASSQAGGPDTQYF.

This chain uses TRBV4-3 with TRBJ2-3; TRBD2 matches 9 bases. CDR1 is LGHNA, CDR2 YSLEER, per germline. The CDR3 sequence is 17 residues long. J lost 0 bases, V lost 3 bases, and 7 bases had no gene match. Here the CDR3 DNA reads TGCGCCAGCAGCCATAGCGGGGGCCCCCTCAGCACAGATACGCAGTATTTT. This translates into CASSHSGGPLSTDTQYF.

The chain's CDR3 is CASSSGTGGVNIQYF. CDR3 sequence (DNA): TGTGCCAGCAGCTCCGGGACAGGAGGGGTAAACATTCAGTACTTC. The rearrangement uses TRBV7-2 and TRBJ2-4, with 8 bases lining up with TRBD1. V dropped 4 bases and J dropped 6; count of bases not matched to a gene: 8. There are 15 residues in the CDR3. Germline V gives CDR1 SGHTA, CDR2 FQGNSA.

Written as DNA, the CDR3 is TGTGCCAGCAGCTTAGGTGGCAGGGGAGTTGAAGCTTTCTTT. This codes for CASSLGGRGVEAFF. The rearrangement joins TRBV11-1 to TRBJ1-1, with a possible D match to TRBD1 (6 bases). Deletions cut 1 base from V and 7 bases from J, with 13 bases between. This CDR3 comprises 14 residues. Germline V lookup: CDR1 SGHAT, CDR2 FQDESV (reference sequence).

J is TRBJ1-6 and V is TRBV28; the D is unclear. The CDR3 has 11 residues. Germline loops: CDR1 MDHEN, CDR2 SYDVKM. V was shortened by 7 bases and J by 14 bases, with 12 bases between the two germline ends. The CDR3 region has the DNA TGTGCCAGCAACCTGGCTGGAGCCCTCCACTTT. Its translation is CASNLAGALHF.

This chain links TRBV6-1 with TRBJ2-7; the D gene is possibly TRBD2 (6 bases). The germline V and J ends were trimmed by 7 bases and 5 bases, with 12 bases remaining between them. CDR3 length: 12 residues. Germline V gene data show CDR1 as MNHNS and CDR2 as SASEGT. CDR3 sequence: CASKSPGDEQYF. The CDR3 DNA reads TGTGCCAGCAAAAGTCCGGGGGACGAGCAGTACTTC.

The gene calls are TRBV7-6 and TRBJ2-5; D is undetermined. The DNA end favors TRBJ2-7, so the J call may be wrong. The CDR3 loop spans 13 amino acids. Germline V CDR1 and CDR2: SGHVS, FNYEAQ. CDR3 amino acids: CASSLSLAYEQYF. CDR3 DNA: TGTGCCAGCAGCTTATCTTTAGCATACGAGCAGTACTTC.

This chain joins TRBV6-5 and TRBJ1-2, with D possibly matching TRBD1 (6 bases). The length of the CDR3 is 14 residues. Germline V gene data show CDR1 as MNHEY and CDR2 as SVGAGI. Trimming stripped 6 bases from V and 6 bases from J, with 17 bases between. The CDR3 nucleotides read TGTGCCAGCAGGAGCCTCAGGGGAGTGGATGGCTACACCTTC. This codes for CASRSLRGVDGYTF.

The chain has TRBV11-2 and TRBJ2-7; D remains unclear. Germline V gives CDR1 SGHAT, CDR2 FQNNGV. There are 10 residues in the CDR3. Trimming removed 6 bases from V and 3 bases from J, with 3 bases in between. CDR3 region: CASSHYEQYF. Written as DNA, the CDR3 is TGTGCCAGCAGTCACTACGAGCAGTACTTC.

The chain combines TRBV27 with TRBJ1-6; the D gene is possibly TRBD1 (6 bases). Between the trimmed V and J ends, which lost 10 bases and 11 bases, there was a span of 18 bases. Per germline, CDR1 MNHEY and CDR2 SMNVEV (reference sequence). The CDR3 covers 13 residues. The CDR3 region is CATHPTGTAPLHF. The CDR3 coding sequence is TGTGCCACCCACCCGACAGGTACAGCACCCCTCCACTTT.

The chain employs TRBV6-1 and TRBJ1-5; TRBD1 is a possible D gene (5 bases). The CDR3 consists of 15 residues. The V gene lost 0 bases and the J gene lost 4 bases, with 10 bases spanning the gap. The germline V gene encodes CDR1 MNHNS and CDR2 SASEGT. In nucleotides, the CDR3 is TGTGCCAGCAGTGAAGCTAAAGGGGTAAATCAGCCCCAGCATTTT. Translation: CASSEAKGVNQPQHF.